This T cell receptor beta chain was sequenced in a study of CD8+CD57+ T cells in acquired aplastic anemia. General study results and limits: Levels of CD8+ Simpson's diversity were not significantly distinct in patients versus controls. About 27 CD8+ CDR3 sequences were shared between patients and controls.

There are a few counts of this clonotype. Antigen unknown. CDR1 and CDR2 (germline): SGHDT, YYEEEE. The CDR3 spans 17 residues. V lost 0 bases and J lost 7, with 19 bases in between. All patients picked for sequencing had shown, by flow cytometry, an expansion of CD8+CD57+ cells. By the time of blood sampling, patients had still received no therapy. Both TCR beta VDJ combination and CDR3 sequence profiling were carried out. Genomic DNA was the template for this profiling. One entry per CDR3 protein results from TCRdb running MiXCR on the reads. Of 150,000 to 160,000 distinct CDR3 sequences listed, roughly half are singletons.

Sequenced: sorted CD4+, CD8+, or CD8+CD57+ T cells (not recorded which) from PBMCs. This receptor was taken from a human donor with aplastic anemia. This chain uses TRBV5-6 with TRBJ2-2, with D possibly being TRBD2 (6 bases). The CDR3 coding sequence is TGTGCCAGCAGCTTGGGCACGTCGTGGGGGGTTATCGGGGAGCTGTTTTTT. Protein: CASSLGTSWGVIGELFF. Full variable domain (rest looked up from reference TRBV5-6 and TRBJ2-2): DAGVTQSPTHLIKTRGQQVTLRCSPKSGHDTVSWYQQALGQGPQFIFQYYEEEERQRGNFPDRFSGHQFPNYSSELNVNALLLGDSALYLCASSLGTSWGVIGELFFGEGSRLTVL.